This TCR beta chain was sequenced during a study of regulatory T cells in long-lasting Graves disease. For TCR beta, libraries came from iRepertoire HTBI primers and Arm-PCR of CDR3 regions. TCRdb recomputed calls from the multiplex PCR reads with MiXCR, one row per CDR3 protein. Of about 620,000 distinct CDR3 sequences in the sample, 16% are singletons; the top ten hold around 19%. This clonotype has at least ten counts. Time point defined: newly diagnosed GD, antithyroid drugs for less than 3 months. With RNA extracted from PBMCs as input, the TCR library was made. The CDR3 has 15 amino acids. The germline gives CDR1 SNHLY, CDR2 FYNNEI. With 4 bases removed from V and 8 bases from J, the gap between germline ends came to 17 bases. This same sample was also part of a study on T cells in Graves' hyperthyroidism and ophthalmopathy.

The rearrangement uses TRBV2 and TRBJ1-4, with D maybe TRBD1 (6 bases). This TCR was sampled from a woman aged 25 to 39 with Graves disease. The sample in question was peripheral blood mononuclear cells (PBMCs), obtained at new diagnosis, from a patient treated with antithyroid drugs. CDR3 region: CASSVGGSNVEKLFF. DNA for the CDR3: TGTGCCAGCAGTGTGGGGGGCTCGAACGTAGAAAAACTGTTTTTT. The variable domain in full, with the rest retrieved from reference TRBV2 and TRBJ1-4, is EPEVTQTPSHQVTQMGQEVILRCVPISNHLYFYWYRQILGQKVEFLVSFYNNEISEKSEIFDDQFSVERPDGSNFTLKIRSTKLEDSAMYFCASSVGGSNVEKLFFGSGTQLSVL.